These T cell receptor beta chains were read from a single sample in a study of Ad26.COV2.S vaccination and SARS-CoV-2 variants. Sequenced by immunoSEQ multiplex PCR; TCRdb stores in-frame clones only, minus some. The sample includes some 410,000 clones, 80% to 95% of them seen just once. The specimen comprised peripheral blood, sampled in a trial of Ad26.COV2.S vaccine versus placebo. The receptors originated from a person between 18 and 59 years old who received the Ad26.COV2.S COVID-19 vaccine or a placebo. CDR3s include the opening cysteine and the closing phenylalanine or tryptophan. The order of the fields is V gene, J gene, clone size, D gene, CDR3 protein, CDR3 DNA. D genes are given only for firm matches. Not every row has a clone size; where given, it reads once, few, many or a size class.

>TRBV11-3|TRBJ2-7|.|.
CASSLLGGEQYF
TGTGCCAGCAGCTTACTTGGAGGCGAGCAGTACTTC
>TRBV11-2|TRBJ2-7|.|.
CASSSVQGYGEQYF
TGTGCCAGCAGCTCCGTACAGGGTTATGGTGAGCAGTACTTC
>TRBV5-4|TRBJ1-4|.|TRBD1
CASSLRDRGQGTNEKLFF
TGTGCCAGCAGCTTGAGGGACAGGGGGCAGGGAACTAATGAAAAACTGTTTTTT
>TRBV30|TRBJ1-2|.|.
CAWMNRDYGYTF
TGTGCCTGGATGAATAGGGACTATGGCTACACCTTC
>TRBV7-8|TRBJ2-2|.|TRBD1
CASSFRSPGQGITGELFF
TGTGCCAGCAGCTTTAGAAGTCCGGGACAGGGGATCACCGGGGAGCTGTTTTTT
>TRBV19|TRBJ1-1|.|.
CASSMRQLNTEAFF
TGTGCCAGTAGTATGAGGCAGCTAAACACTGAAGCTTTCTTT
>TRBV5-1|TRBJ2-7|.|.
CASSLVGYEQYF
TGCGCCAGCAGCTTGGTGGGGTACGAGCAGTACTTC
>TRBV4-3|TRBJ2-1|.|.
CASSQDRRQQQFF
TGCGCCAGCAGCCAAGATCGTCGGCAGCAGCAGTTCTTC
>TRBV5-1|TRBJ2-2|.|.
CASRIGQTNTGELFF
TGCGCCAGCAGAATAGGACAGACTAACACCGGGGAGCTGTTTTTT
>TRBV6-5|TRBJ1-5|.|TRBD1
CASSQDRGDQPQHF
TGTGCCAGCAGCCAGGACAGGGGAGATCAGCCCCAGCATTTT
>TRBV11-2|TRBJ2-2|.|TRBD1
CASSIRTGGADGELFF
TGTGCCAGCAGCATCCGGACAGGGGGCGCGGACGGGGAGCTGTTTTTT
>TRBV11-2|TRBJ2-5|.|.
CASSLTLTTGETQYF
TGTGCCAGCAGCTTAACCCTAACGACTGGGGAGACCCAGTACTTC
>TRBV7-9|TRBJ2-7|.|.
CASQTVSYEQYF
TGTGCCAGCCAGACAGTCTCCTACGAGCAGTACTTC
>TRBV5-1|TRBJ1-5|.|.
CASSPRPGDNQPQHF
TGCGCCAGCAGCCCCCGCCCGGGGGACAATCAGCCCCAGCATTTT
>TRBV5-1|TRBJ1-2|.|TRBD1
CASSPGQGPRRIDGYTF
TGCGCCAGCAGCCCGGGACAGGGGCCCCGCCGAATCGATGGCTACACCTTC
>TRBV7-8|TRBJ2-3|once|.
CASSLGGSTLPSTDTQYF
TGTGCCAGCAGCTTAGGAGGTAGCACGCTTCCTAGCACAGATACGCAGTATTTT
>TRBV7-9|TRBJ2-1|.|.
CASSLITEEQFF
TGTGCCAGCAGCTTGATTACGGAGGAGCAGTTCTTC
>TRBV7-2|TRBJ1-4|.|TRBD1
CASSLGFRGTGGAGEKLFF
TGTGCCAGCAGCTTAGGATTTAGGGGCACAGGGGGCGCGGGTGAAAAACTGTTTTTT
>TRBV28|TRBJ2-7|once|TRBD1
CASSQWLNRGNYF
TGTGCCAGCAGTCAATGGCTTAACAGGGGAAATTACTTC
>TRBV10-3|TRBJ2-3|.|TRBD2
CAIRSVAGMADTQYF
TGTGCCATCAGATCAGTAGCGGGGATGGCAGATACGCAGTATTTT
>TRBV7-9|TRBJ2-7|.|.
CASTPPIRDEQYF
TGTGCCAGCACCCCCCCCATCAGGGACGAGCAGTACTTC
>TRBV7-9|TRBJ2-5|.|.
CASQLSGWETQYF
TGTGCCAGCCAACTCTCCGGGTGGGAGACCCAGTACTTC
>TRBV18|TRBJ1-2|.|.
CASSPDSNYGYTF
TGTGCCAGCTCACCAGATTCTAACTATGGCTACACCTTC
>TRBV18|TRBJ2-7|once|.
CASSPLSSDGEQYF
TGTGCCAGCTCACCCCTGTCTAGTGATGGCGAGCAGTACTTC
>TRBV19|TRBJ2-4|.|TRBD1
CASSMGDSTRNIQYF
TGTGCCAGTAGTATGGGGGACAGCACAAGAAACATTCAGTACTTC
>TRBV5-1|TRBJ2-5|.|TRBD1
CASSTGDRGPETQYF
TGCGCCAGCAGCACAGGGGACAGGGGGCCGGAGACCCAGTACTTC
>TRBV7-9|TRBJ1-2|.|.
CASSLQVQTYGYTF
TGTGCCAGCAGCTTACAGGTTCAGACCTATGGCTACACCTTC
>TRBV6-2/TRBV6-3|TRBJ1-2|.|.
CASSYSRRDNYGYTF
TGTGCCAGCAGTTACTCTCGCCGAGATAACTATGGCTACACCTTC
>TRBV24-1|TRBJ2-1|once|TRBD2
CATSEAAGDEQFF
TGTGCCACCAGTGAGGCAGCGGGGGATGAGCAGTTCTTC
>TRBV7-2|TRBJ1-1|.|.
CASSHDRSYTEAFF
TGTGCCAGCAGCCATGACAGGTCCTACACTGAAGCTTTCTTT
>TRBV4-1|TRBJ1-4|few|.
CASSQGLNEKLFF
TGCGCCAGCAGCCAAGGGCTTAATGAAAAACTGTTTTTT
>TRBV2|TRBJ1-5|.|TRBD1
CASRDRVTSNQPQHF
TGTGCCAGCAGGGACAGGGTAACTTCTAATCAGCCCCAGCATTTT
>TRBV11-2|TRBJ2-5|.|.
CASSLAFKETQYF
TGTGCCAGCAGCCTGGCCTTCAAAGAGACCCAGTACTTC
>TRBV29-1|TRBJ2-7|.|TRBD1
CSVEGGQGAYEQYF
TGCAGCGTTGAAGGGGGACAGGGGGCCTACGAGCAGTACTTC
>TRBV9|TRBJ1-3|.|.
CASSVGGSGYTIYF
TGTGCCAGCAGCGTAGGGGGCTCCGGTTACACCATATATTTT
>TRBV6-5|TRBJ1-5|.|.
CASSYSRQTNQPQHF
TGTGCCAGCAGTTATTCAAGACAGACCAATCAGCCCCAGCATTTT
>TRBV10-2|TRBJ2-1|.|TRBD1
CASRDRVSYNEQFF
TGCGCCAGCAGAGACAGGGTGTCCTACAATGAGCAGTTCTTC
>TRBV5-1|TRBJ2-3|.|.
CASSLGGQSGTDTQYF
TGCGCCAGCAGCTTAGGAGGCCAATCCGGTACAGATACGCAGTATTTT
>TRBV2|TRBJ1-5|.|.
CASSGSGVSNQPQHF
TGTGCCAGCAGTGGGTCCGGCGTTTCCAATCAGCCCCAGCATTTT
>TRBV29-1|TRBJ2-2|.|.
CSVEFSAGELFF
TGCAGCGTTGAGTTTAGCGCCGGGGAGCTGTTTTTT
>TRBV28|TRBJ2-7|.|.
CASSLGGSYEQYF
TGTGCCAGCAGTTTAGGGGGATCCTACGAGCAGTACTTC
>TRBV6-5|TRBJ2-7|.|TRBD1
CASSYSGTGSSYEQYF
TGTGCCAGCAGTTACTCAGGGACAGGGTCCAGCTACGAGCAGTACTTC
>TRBV3-1/TRBV3-2|TRBJ2-3|.|TRBD1
CASSQGRQGARSTDTQYF
TGTGCCAGCAGCCAAGGGAGACAGGGGGCGAGGAGCACAGATACGCAGTATTTT
>TRBV19|TRBJ2-7|.|.
CASSIGRGDYEQYF
TGTGCCAGTAGTATCGGTAGGGGGGACTACGAGCAGTACTTC
>TRBV6-2/TRBV6-3|TRBJ1-2|.|TRBD1
CASSAGTAWGYTF
TGTGCCAGCAGTGCGGGGACAGCCTGGGGCTACACCTTC
>TRBV9|TRBJ2-7|.|.
CASSVGGGAQVPHF
.